Listed below are T cell receptor beta chains from one sample, sequenced in a study of blood T cell repertoires in COVID-19. Some clones are missing from TCRdb's copy, which holds only in-frame ones; the method was immunoSEQ multiplex PCR. The table lists 310,000 or so clones, 80% to 90% of them singletons. Sequenced material: peripheral blood. Receptors originate from a man aged 25 to 45 with COVID-19, enrolled during active disease. Both conserved end residues are part of each CDR3. Each record gives: J gene, V gene, clone size, D gene, CDR3 DNA, CDR3 protein. D genes are given only for firm matches. Some rows have no size entry. The others give once, few or many, or a class for an expanded clone.

>TRBJ1-6|TRBV6-6|NA|NA
TGTGCCAGCAGCTATCTTTGGACAGCTTTAGAATCACCCCTCCACTTT
CASSYLWTALESPLHF
>TRBJ1-2|TRBV4-3|once|NA
TGCGCCAGCAGCCAAGATTACGGAGCGGACGGCTACACCTTC
CASSQDYGADGYTF
>TRBJ2-5|TRBV7-9|NA|NA
TGTGCCAGCAGCCCAGGGGCGGAGACCCAGTACTTC
CASSPGAETQYF
>TRBJ2-1|TRBV28|NA|TRBD2
TGTGCCAGCAGTCCAGCGGGAAGCTCCTACAATGAGCAGTTCTTC
CASSPAGSSYNEQFF
>TRBJ1-4|TRBV12-3/TRBV12-4|NA|NA
TGTGCCAGCAGTTTGGGGCACAGGGAAAAACTGTTTTTT
CASSLGHREKLFF
>TRBJ2-1|TRBV5-1|NA|NA
TGCGCCAGCAGCTTGGACCCGGGAGTAGTCGAGCAGTTCTTC
CASSLDPGVVEQFF
>TRBJ2-7|TRBV7-9|once|TRBD1
TGTGCCAGCACCAAGACAGGGGGAACTGGCGAGCAGTACTTC
CASTKTGGTGEQYF
>TRBJ1-2|TRBV13|once|TRBD1
TGTGCCAGCAGCCTCGACAGGGGGGACTATGGCTACACCTTC
CASSLDRGDYGYTF
>TRBJ2-1|TRBV19|NA|NA
TGTGCCAGTACCCCCCGGTTTTTGTCCTACAATGAGCAGTTCTTC
CASTPRFLSYNEQFF
>TRBJ2-3|TRBV2|NA|TRBD1
TGTGCCAGCAGTAGTCGACAGGGGCGCACAGATACGCAGTATTTT
CASSSRQGRTDTQYF
>TRBJ2-7|TRBV4-1|NA|TRBD1
TGCGCCAGCAGCCGTGGACAGGGCCCACCCTACGAGCAGTACTTC
CASSRGQGPPYEQYF
>TRBJ2-1|TRBV19|NA|NA
TGTGCCAGTAGTATGGACGGGGTTTATGACAATGAGCAGTTCTTC
CASSMDGVYDNEQFF
>TRBJ2-7|TRBV7-2|once|TRBD2
TGTGCCAGCAGCTTACTAGCGGGGGCTTCCTACGAGCAGTACTTC
CASSLLAGASYEQYF